This T cell receptor (beta chain) emerged from a study of blood T cell repertoires in COVID-19. Study in general: Specimens from acute and convalescent COVID-19 originated in the United States, Italy and Spain.

This clone was counted once. In germline, CDR1 is SNHLY, CDR2 FYNNEI. This CDR3 is built from 15 residues. V was shortened by 5 bases and J by 0 bases, with 10 bases between the two germline ends. How the authors handled the data: Using reference gene primer amplification, nucleated cell counts were estimated. TCRdb's copy holds only in-frame clones and misses some; the assay was immunoSEQ multiplex PCR. V and J calls and clone size are those listed in that table; D and trimming were worked out from the DNA. The sample includes approximately 230,000 clones, roughly 80% of them seen just once. This TCR derives from a man older than 75 with acute or convalescent COVID-19. What was sequenced was peripheral blood. The chain recombines TRBV2 with TRBJ1-4; no clear D. The CDR3 bases are TGTGCCAGCAGTCCGGGATTGTCAACTAATGAAAAACTGTTTTTT. Its protein is CASSPGLSTNEKLFF.